The entry below describes one TCR beta chain. Measured with immunoSEQ multiplex PCR; TCRdb has only the in-frame clones, and not every one. The table records some 82,000 clones, 84% of them present only once. This entry is derived from a study of control samples from healthy donors and cancer patients. Per the germline V gene, CDR1 is LNHDA and CDR2 is SQIVND (reference sequence). The CDR3 runs to 14 residues. V gave up 7 bases and J gave up 1 base, with 10 bases separating them. Sequences were obtained from PBMCs. This receptor was taken from a man between 60 and 70 years old with head and neck cancer. J is TRBJ2-2 and V is TRBV19, with no clear D. The CDR3 region is CASTSPVNTGELFF. The CDR3 nucleotides read TGTGCCAGTACCTCCCCGGTGAACACCGGGGAGCTGTTTTTT.